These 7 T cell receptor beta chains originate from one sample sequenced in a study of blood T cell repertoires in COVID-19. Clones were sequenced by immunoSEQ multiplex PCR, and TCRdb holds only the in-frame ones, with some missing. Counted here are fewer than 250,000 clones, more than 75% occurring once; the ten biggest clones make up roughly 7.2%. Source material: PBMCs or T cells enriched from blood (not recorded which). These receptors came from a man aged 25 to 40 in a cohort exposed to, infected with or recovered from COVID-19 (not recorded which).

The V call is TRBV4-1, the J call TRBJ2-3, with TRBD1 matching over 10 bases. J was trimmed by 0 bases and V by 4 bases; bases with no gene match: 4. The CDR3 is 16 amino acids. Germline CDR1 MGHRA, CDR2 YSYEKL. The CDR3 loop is CASSLMTGGSTDTQYF. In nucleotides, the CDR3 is TGCGCCAGCAGCCTAATGACAGGGGGCAGCACAGATACGCAGTATTTT.

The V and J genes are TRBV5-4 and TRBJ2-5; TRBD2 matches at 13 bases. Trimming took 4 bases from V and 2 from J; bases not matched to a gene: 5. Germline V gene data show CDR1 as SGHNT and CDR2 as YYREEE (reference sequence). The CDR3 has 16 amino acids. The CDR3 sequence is CASSIGTSGEQETQYF. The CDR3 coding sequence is TGTGCCAGCAGCATCGGGACTAGCGGGGAACAAGAGACCCAGTACTTC.

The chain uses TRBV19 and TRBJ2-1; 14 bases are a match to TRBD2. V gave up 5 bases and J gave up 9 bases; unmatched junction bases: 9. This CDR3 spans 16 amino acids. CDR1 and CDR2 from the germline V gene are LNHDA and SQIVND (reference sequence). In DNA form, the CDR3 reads TGTGCCAGTAGTTCGGGGGGGACTAGCGGGAGTCTTGAGCAGTTCTTC. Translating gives CASSSGGTSGSLEQFF. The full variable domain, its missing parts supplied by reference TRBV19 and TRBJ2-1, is DGGITQSPKYLFRKEGQNVTLSCEQNLNHDAMYWYRQDPGQGLRLIYYSQIVNDFQKGDIAEGYSVSREKKESFPLTVTSAQKNPTAFYLCASSSGGTSGSLEQFFGPGTRLTVL.

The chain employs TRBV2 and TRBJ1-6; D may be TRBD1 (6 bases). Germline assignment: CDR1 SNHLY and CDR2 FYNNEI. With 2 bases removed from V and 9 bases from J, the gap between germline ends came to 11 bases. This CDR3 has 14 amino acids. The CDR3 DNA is TGTGCCAGCAGTGAACAGGGGCTTCGTTCACCCCTCCACTTT. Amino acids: CASSEQGLRSPLHF.

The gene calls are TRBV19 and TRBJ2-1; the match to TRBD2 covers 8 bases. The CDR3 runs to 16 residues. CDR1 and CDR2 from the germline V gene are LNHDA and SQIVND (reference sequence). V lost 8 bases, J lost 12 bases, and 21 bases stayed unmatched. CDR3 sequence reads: CASAPGRGVYNERQFF. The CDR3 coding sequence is TGTGCCAGTGCGCCTGGGCGGGGGGTTTACAATGAGCGGCAGTTCTTC. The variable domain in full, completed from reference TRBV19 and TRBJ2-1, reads DGGITQSPKYLFRKEGQNVTLSCEQNLNHDAMYWYRQDPGQGLRLIYYSQIVNDFQKGDIAEGYSVSREKKESFPLTVTSAQKNPTAFYLCASAPGRGVYNERQFFGPGTRLTVL.

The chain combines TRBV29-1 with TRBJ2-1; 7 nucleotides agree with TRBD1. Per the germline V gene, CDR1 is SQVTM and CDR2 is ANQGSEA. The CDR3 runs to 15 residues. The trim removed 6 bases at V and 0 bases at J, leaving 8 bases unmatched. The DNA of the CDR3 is TGCAGCGTCCTGGGACAGAAGAGCTCCTACAATGAGCAGTTCTTC. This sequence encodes CSVLGQKSSYNEQFF.

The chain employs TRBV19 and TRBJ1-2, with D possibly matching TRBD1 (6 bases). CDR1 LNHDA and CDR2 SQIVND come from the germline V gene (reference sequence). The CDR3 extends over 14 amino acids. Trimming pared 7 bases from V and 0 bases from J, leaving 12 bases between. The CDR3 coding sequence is TGTGCCAGTAATCGGCCAGGGGCTAACTATGGCTACACCTTC. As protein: CASNRPGANYGYTF.